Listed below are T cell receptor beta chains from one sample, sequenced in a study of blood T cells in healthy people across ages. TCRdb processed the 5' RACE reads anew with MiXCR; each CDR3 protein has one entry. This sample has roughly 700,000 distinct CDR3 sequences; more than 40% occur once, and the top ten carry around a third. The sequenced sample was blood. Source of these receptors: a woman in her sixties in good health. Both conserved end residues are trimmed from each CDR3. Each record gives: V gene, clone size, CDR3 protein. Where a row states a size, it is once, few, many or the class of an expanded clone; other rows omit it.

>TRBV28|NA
ASSLQDRGDT
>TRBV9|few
ASSVGVYNEQF
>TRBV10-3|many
AISGSGTSRYNEQF
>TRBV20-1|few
SARRTDTQY
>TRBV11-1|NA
ASSPIGQAPPY
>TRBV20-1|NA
SARNLDRPKTSPYGYT
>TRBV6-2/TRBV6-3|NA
ASSYSKVWDTQY
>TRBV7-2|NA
ASSLATGLAGLYEQF
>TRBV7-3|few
ASSGWVGNEQF
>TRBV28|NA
ASSFSAGRFSYEQY
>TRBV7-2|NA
ASTQDMGSTEAF
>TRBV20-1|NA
SAGGGRGYT
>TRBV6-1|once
ASSGNRAGQSYNEQF
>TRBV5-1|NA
ASSQQVLQETQY
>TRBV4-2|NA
ASSQPGSPKLF
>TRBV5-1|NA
ASSFGRLAGVVSYNEQF
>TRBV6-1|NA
ASILTSGSSYEQY
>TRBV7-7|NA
ASSLGAGPRNEQF
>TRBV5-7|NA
ASSLEETANTDTQY
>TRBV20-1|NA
SADRDEKLF
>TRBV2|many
ASSAPGLAGYNEQF
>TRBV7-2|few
ASSLAHRTQY
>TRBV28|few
ASSSGTVGRVNTEAF
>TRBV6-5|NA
ASSGWLGETQY
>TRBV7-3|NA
ASSLDRGLGRETQY
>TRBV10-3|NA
AISSQAAGANVLT
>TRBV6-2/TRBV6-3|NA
ASSPRAGGVNEQF
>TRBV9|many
ASSLGVGETQY
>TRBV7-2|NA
ASSNPGAPTQGPY
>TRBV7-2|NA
ASSLTGGGEQY
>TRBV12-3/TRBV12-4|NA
ASSSHPEGEGTQY
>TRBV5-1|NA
ASSLAGGMTYNEQY
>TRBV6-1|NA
ATWDRYYTEAF
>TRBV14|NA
ASGPGTSRETQY
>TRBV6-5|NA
ASRPPSGTEAF
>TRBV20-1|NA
SARVSQRGAYNEQF
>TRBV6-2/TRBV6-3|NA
ASSYSGQGNGETQY
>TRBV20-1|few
SARDGGVGTQY
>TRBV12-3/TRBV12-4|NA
ASSLYLGELF
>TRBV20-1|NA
SATRVRETQY